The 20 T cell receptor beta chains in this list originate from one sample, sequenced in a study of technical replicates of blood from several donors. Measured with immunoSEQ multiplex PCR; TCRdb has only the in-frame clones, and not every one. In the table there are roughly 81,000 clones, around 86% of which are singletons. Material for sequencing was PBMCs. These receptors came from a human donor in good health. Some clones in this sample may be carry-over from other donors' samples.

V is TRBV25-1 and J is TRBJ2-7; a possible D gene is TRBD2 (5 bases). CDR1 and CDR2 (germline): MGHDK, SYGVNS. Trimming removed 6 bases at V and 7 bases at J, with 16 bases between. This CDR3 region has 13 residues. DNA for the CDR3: TGTGCCAGCAGCATCTTGGGAGCCTCGGAGCAGTACTTC. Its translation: CASSILGASEQYF.

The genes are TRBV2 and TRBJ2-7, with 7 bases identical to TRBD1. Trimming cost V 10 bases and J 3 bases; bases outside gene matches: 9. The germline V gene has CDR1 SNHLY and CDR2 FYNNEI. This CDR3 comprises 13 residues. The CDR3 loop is CATFGQERYEQYF. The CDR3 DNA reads TGTGCCACTTTCGGACAGGAACGCTACGAGCAGTACTTC.

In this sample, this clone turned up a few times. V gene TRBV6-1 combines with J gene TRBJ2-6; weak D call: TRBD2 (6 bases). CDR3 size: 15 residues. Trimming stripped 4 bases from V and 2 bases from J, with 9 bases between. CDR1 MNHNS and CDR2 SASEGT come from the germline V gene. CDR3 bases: TGTGCCAGCAGTGTGGAGGGTACTGGGGCCAACGTCCTGACTTTC. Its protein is CASSVEGTGANVLTF.

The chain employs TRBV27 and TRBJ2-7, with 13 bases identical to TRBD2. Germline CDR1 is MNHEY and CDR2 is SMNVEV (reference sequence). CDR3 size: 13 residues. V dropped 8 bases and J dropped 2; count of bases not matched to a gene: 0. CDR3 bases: TGTGCCAGCGGACTAGCGGGAGCCTACGAGCAGTACTTC. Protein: CASGLAGAYEQYF.

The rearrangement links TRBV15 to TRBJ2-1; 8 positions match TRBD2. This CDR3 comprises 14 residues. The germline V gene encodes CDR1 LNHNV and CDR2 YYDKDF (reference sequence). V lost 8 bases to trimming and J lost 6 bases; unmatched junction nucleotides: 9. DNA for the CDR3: TGTGCCACCTTAGCGGGGACCGGGGGCAATGAGCAGTTCTTC. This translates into CATLAGTGGNEQFF.

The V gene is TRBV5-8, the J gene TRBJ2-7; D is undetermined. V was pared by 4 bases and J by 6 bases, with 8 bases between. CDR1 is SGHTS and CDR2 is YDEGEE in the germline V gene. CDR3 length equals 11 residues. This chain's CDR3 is CASSREPEQYF. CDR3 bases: TGTGCCAGCAGCAGAGAGCCCGAGCAGTACTTC.

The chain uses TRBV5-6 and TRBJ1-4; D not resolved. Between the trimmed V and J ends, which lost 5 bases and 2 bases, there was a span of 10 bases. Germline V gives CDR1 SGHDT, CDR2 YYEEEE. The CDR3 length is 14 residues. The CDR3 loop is CASSLGDTNEKLFF. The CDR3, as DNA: TGTGCCAGCAGTCTCGGGGATACTAATGAAAAACTGTTTTTT.

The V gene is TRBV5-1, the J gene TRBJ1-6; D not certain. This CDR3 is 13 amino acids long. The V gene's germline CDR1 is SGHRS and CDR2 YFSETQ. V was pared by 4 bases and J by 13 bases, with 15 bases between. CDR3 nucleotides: TGCGCCAGCAGCCCTGAGGTGCCACCCCCCCTCCACTTT. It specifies CASSPEVPPPLHF. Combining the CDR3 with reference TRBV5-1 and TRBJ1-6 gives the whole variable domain KAGVTQTPRYLIKTRGQQVTLSCSPISGHRSVSWYQQTPGQGLQFLFEYFSETQRNKGNFPGRFSGRQFSNSRSEMNVSTLELGDSALYLCASSPEVPPPLHFGNGTRLTVT.

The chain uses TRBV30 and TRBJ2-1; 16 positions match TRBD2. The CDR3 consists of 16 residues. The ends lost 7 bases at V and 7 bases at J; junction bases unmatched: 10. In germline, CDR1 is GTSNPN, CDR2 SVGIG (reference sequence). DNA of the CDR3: TGTGCCTACGCGGGACTAGCGGGAGGGCCGGGGAATGAGCAGTTCTTC. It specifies CAYAGLAGGPGNEQFF.

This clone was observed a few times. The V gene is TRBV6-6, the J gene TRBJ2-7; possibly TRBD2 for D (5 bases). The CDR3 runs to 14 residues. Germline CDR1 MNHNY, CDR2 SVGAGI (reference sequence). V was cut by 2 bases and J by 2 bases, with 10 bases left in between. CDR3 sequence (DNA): TGTGCCAGCAGTTACCTGAGGGAAGCCTACGAGCAGTACTTC. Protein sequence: CASSYLREAYEQYF.

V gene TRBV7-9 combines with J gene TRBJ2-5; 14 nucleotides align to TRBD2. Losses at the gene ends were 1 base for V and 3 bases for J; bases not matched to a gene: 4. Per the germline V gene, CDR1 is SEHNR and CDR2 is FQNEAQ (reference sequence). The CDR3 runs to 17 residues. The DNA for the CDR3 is TGTGCCAGCAGCTTAGTTGGGACTAGCGGGAGAGAAGAGACCCAGTACTTC. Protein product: CASSLVGTSGREETQYF.

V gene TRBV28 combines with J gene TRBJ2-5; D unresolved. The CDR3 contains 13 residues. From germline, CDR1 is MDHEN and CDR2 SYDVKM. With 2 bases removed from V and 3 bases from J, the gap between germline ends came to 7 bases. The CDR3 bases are TGTGCCAGCAGTTTAAATATAGAAGAGACCCAGTACTTC. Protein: CASSLNIEETQYF.

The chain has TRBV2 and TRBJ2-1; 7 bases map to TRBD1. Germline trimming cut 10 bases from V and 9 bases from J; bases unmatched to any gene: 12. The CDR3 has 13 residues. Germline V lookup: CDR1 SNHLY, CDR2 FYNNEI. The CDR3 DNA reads TGTGCCATCGCAGGACAGGATTATTTTGAGCAGTTCTTC. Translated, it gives CAIAGQDYFEQFF.

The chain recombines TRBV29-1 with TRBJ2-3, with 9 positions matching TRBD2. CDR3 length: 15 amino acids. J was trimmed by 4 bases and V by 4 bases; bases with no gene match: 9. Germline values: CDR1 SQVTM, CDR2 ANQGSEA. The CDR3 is CSVGLAGDPADTQYF. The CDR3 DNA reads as TGCAGCGTTGGATTAGCGGGAGATCCTGCAGATACGCAGTATTTT.

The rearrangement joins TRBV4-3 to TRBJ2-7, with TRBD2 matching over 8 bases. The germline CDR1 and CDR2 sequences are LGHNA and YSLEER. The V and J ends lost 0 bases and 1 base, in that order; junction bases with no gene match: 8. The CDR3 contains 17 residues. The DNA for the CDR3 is TGCGCCAGCAGCCAAGATTTCTCTGCGGGGGGATCCTACGAGCAGTACTTC. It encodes CASSQDFSAGGSYEQYF.

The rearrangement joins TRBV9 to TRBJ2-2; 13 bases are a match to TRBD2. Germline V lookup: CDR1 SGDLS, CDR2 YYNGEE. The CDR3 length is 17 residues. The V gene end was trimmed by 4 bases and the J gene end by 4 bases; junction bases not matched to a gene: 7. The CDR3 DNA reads TGTGCCAGCAGCCCTAGGACTAGCGGGAGTCCCACCGGGGAGCTGTTTTTT. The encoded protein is CASSPRTSGSPTGELFF.

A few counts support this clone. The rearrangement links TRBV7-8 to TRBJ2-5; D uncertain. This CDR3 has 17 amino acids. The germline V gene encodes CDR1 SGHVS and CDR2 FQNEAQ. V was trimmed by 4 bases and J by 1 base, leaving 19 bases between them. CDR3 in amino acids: CASSSLLGRSSQETQYF. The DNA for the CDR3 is TGTGCCAGCAGCTCCCTCTTAGGCCGTAGCAGCCAAGAGACCCAGTACTTC.

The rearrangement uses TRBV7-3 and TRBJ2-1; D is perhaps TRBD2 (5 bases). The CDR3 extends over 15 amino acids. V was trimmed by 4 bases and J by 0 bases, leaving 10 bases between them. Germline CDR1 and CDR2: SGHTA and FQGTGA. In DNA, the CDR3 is TGTGCCAGCAGCTCCAAGCGGAGCTCCTACAATGAGCAGTTCTTC. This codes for CASSSKRSSYNEQFF.

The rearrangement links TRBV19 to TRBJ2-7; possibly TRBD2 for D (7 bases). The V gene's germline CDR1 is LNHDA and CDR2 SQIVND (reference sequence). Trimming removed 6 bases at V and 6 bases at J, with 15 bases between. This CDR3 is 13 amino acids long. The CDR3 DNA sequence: TGTGCCAGTAGCCCCGGGGGGCTTTTCGAGCAGTACTTC. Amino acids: CASSPGGLFEQYF. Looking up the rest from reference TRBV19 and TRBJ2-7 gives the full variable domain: DGGITQSPKYLFRKEGQNVTLSCEQNLNHDAMYWYRQDPGQGLRLIYYSQIVNDFQKGDIAEGYSVSREKKESFPLTVTSAQKNPTAFYLCASSPGGLFEQYFGPGTRLTVT.

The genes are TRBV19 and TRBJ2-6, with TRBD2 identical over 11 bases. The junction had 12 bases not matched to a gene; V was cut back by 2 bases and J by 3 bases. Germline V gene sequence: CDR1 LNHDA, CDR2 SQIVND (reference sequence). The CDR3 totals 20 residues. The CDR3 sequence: CASSIKALAGGLGGANVLTF. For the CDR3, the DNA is TGTGCCAGTAGTATAAAGGCTTTAGCGGGGGGGCTTGGTGGGGCCAACGTCCTGACTTTC. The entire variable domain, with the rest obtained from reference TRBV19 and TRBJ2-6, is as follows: DGGITQSPKYLFRKEGQNVTLSCEQNLNHDAMYWYRQDPGQGLRLIYYSQIVNDFQKGDIAEGYSVSREKKESFPLTVTSAQKNPTAFYLCASSIKALAGGLGGANVLTFGAGSRLTVL.